These 28 T cell receptor beta chains came from one sample sequenced in a study of identical twins. TCRdb recomputed calls from the 5' RACE reads with MiXCR, one row per CDR3 protein. The sample contains some 1,600,000 distinct CDR3 sequences, about 32% of which appear only once. The source material was cord blood. Every receptor here comes from a newborn girl in good health.

A few counts support this clonotype. This rearrangement joins TRBV29-1 to TRBJ1-4, with a possible D match to TRBD1 (5 bases). The CDR3 spans 14 residues. Germline CDR1 is SQVTM and CDR2 is ANQGSEA. The germline V and J ends were trimmed by 0 bases and 2 bases, with 7 bases remaining between them. CDR3 sequence: CSVEDRDTNEKLFF. CDR3 nucleotide sequence: TGCAGCGTTGAAGACCGGGACACTAATGAAAAACTGTTTTTT.

A few counts support this clonotype. The V and J genes are TRBV6-6 and TRBJ2-4; TRBD2 aligns across 12 bases. The CDR3 covers 17 residues. Per germline, CDR1 MNHNY and CDR2 SVGAGI (reference sequence). V was clipped by 1 base and J by 1 base; unmatched bases: 2. The CDR3 is CASSYWGTSGAKNIQYF. CDR3 nucleotides: TGTGCCAGCAGTTACTGGGGGACTAGCGGGGCCAAAAACATTCAGTACTTC.

V gene TRBV5-1 combines with J gene TRBJ2-1, with 8 bases matching TRBD2. The germline gives CDR1 SGHRS, CDR2 YFSETQ. V lost 3 bases and J lost 10; bases outside the gene matches: 9. This CDR3 comprises 14 residues. The CDR3 region is CASSSSGLSYEQFF. The DNA for the CDR3 is TGCGCCAGCAGCTCTAGCGGGCTCTCCTACGAGCAGTTCTTC. The entire variable domain, with the rest obtained from reference TRBV5-1 and TRBJ2-1, is as follows: KAGVTQTPRYLIKTRGQQVTLSCSPISGHRSVSWYQQTPGQGLQFLFEYFSETQRNKGNFPGRFSGRQFSNSRSEMNVSTLELGDSALYLCASSSSGLSYEQFFGPGTRLTVL.

The V and J genes are TRBV29-1 and TRBJ1-2; a possible D gene is TRBD1 (6 bases). Germline CDR1 is SQVTM and CDR2 is ANQGSEA. V was pared by 5 bases and J by 7 bases, with 17 bases between. CDR3 length equals 13 residues. The DNA for the CDR3 is TGCAGCGTTTCAGGGGAAGGGGCGGGTGGCTACACCTTC. Encoded protein: CSVSGEGAGGYTF.

This clonotype was seen many times. This chain links TRBV27 with TRBJ1-2; D gene ambiguous. The V end was cut by 6 bases, the J end by 5 bases, with 16 bases between. Germline-derived CDR1 and CDR2 are MNHEY and SMNVEV (reference sequence). This CDR3 comprises 14 residues. CDR3 DNA: TGTGCCAGCAGGGAAGGAATGGACCGATATGGCTACACCTTC. Translation: CASREGMDRYGYTF.

J is TRBJ2-3 and V is TRBV4-2; the match to TRBD2 covers 8 bases. V lost 0 bases, J lost 2 bases, and 10 bases stayed unmatched. This CDR3 contains 18 residues. CDR1 is LGHNA and CDR2 is YNFKEQ in the germline V gene. As DNA, the CDR3 is TGTGCCAGCAGCCAAGATCTCAGAACTAGCGGATTCACAGATACGCAGTATTTT. Protein product: CASSQDLRTSGFTDTQYF.

CDR3 nucleotide sequence: TGCAGTGCTAGGCTGACAGGGATCGGAGCTTTCTTT. Translating gives CSARLTGIGAFF. V is TRBV20-1 and J is TRBJ1-1, with 7 bases identical to TRBD1. Per germline, CDR1 DFQATT and CDR2 SNEGSKA (reference sequence). This CDR3 has 12 residues. The ends lost 3 bases at V and 10 bases at J; junction bases unmatched: 8.

Only a few counts were recorded for this clonotype. The chain combines TRBV12-3 or TRBV12-4 with TRBJ2-3, with TRBD2 matching over 13 bases. Trimming cost V 3 bases and J 5 bases; bases outside gene matches: 5. The CDR3 runs to 16 residues. This CDR3 is CASSFGLAGVKDTQYF. The CDR3 DNA reads as TGTGCCAGCAGTTTCGGACTAGCGGGAGTAAAAGATACGCAGTATTTT.

This clonotype has more than one count but fewer than ten. The J gene is TRBJ2-2, the V gene TRBV5-1; 11 bases are shared with TRBD1. Trimming cost V 4 bases and J 5 bases; bases outside gene matches: 7. Germline V CDR1 and CDR2: SGHRS, YFSETQ. The CDR3 covers 16 residues. The CDR3 protein is CASSPGQGAITGELFF. In DNA, the CDR3 is TGCGCCAGCAGCCCCGGACAGGGGGCGATTACCGGGGAGCTGTTTTTT.

V gene TRBV28 combines with J gene TRBJ2-1, with D perhaps TRBD2 (5 bases). Trimming removed 6 bases at V and 2 bases at J, with 14 bases between. The CDR3 runs to 15 residues. In germline, CDR1 is MDHEN, CDR2 SYDVKM. CDR3 region: CASRQRKLTYNEQFF. CDR3 in DNA: TGTGCCAGCAGGCAGCGGAAGCTAACCTACAATGAGCAGTTCTTC.

The J gene is TRBJ2-7, the V gene TRBV20-1; D perhaps matches TRBD2 (5 bases). This CDR3 spans 13 amino acids. CDR1 and CDR2 (germline): DFQATT, SNEGSKA (reference sequence). The V end was cut by 6 bases, the J end by 2 bases, with 14 bases between. CDR3 loop: CSAGGLRPYEQYF. The CDR3 DNA reads as TGCAGTGCAGGCGGACTCAGGCCCTACGAGCAGTACTTC.

This clonotype was seen at least ten times. The rearrangement uses TRBV5-1 and TRBJ2-1; a weak D match, TRBD1 (5 bases). The CDR3 length is 15 residues. V gave up 4 bases and J gave up 1 base, with 12 bases separating them. Germline V gene data show CDR1 as SGHRS and CDR2 as YFSETQ. This chain's CDR3 is CASSPKGSSYNEQFF. In nucleotides, the CDR3 is TGCGCCAGCAGCCCAAAGGGGTCTTCCTACAATGAGCAGTTCTTC.

This clonotype has only one observation. The chain links TRBV7-2 to TRBJ2-3; D perhaps matches TRBD2 (7 bases). The CDR3 runs 15 residues. The V gene's germline CDR1 is SGHTA and CDR2 FQGNSA. The V and J ends lost 4 bases and 5 bases respectively, with 16 bases between them. CDR3 nucleotides: TGTGCCAGCAGCTCGACTAGGGGGGGCCAAGATACGCAGTATTTT. Translation gives CASSSTRGGQDTQYF.

The V gene is TRBV28, the J gene TRBJ2-5, with TRBD1 identical over 7 bases. The germline V gene encodes CDR1 MDHEN and CDR2 SYDVKM. The CDR3 covers 13 residues. V lost 8 bases, J lost 5 bases, and 8 bases stayed unmatched. The CDR3, as DNA: TGTGCCAGCTACAGGGGCCGCCCGGAGACCCAGTACTTC. This codes for CASYRGRPETQYF.

V usage is TRBV20-1 and J usage is TRBJ2-1; TRBD2 aligns across 11 bases. In germline, CDR1 is DFQATT, CDR2 SNEGSKA (reference sequence). The V segment lost 2 bases and the J segment 15 bases; nucleotides outside the gene matches: 15. CDR3 length: 15 amino acids. This CDR3 reads CSARLRLAGSSGRFF. The DNA of the CDR3 is TGCAGTGCTAGACTCCGACTAGCGGGATCTTCCGGGCGGTTCTTC.

This clonotype was detected ten times or more. The gene calls are TRBV10-3 and TRBJ2-1; no definite D call. The CDR3 is 12 amino acids. The V gene lost 4 bases and the J gene lost 3 bases, with 4 bases spanning the gap. The germline V gene has CDR1 ENHRY and CDR2 SYGVKD. CDR3 sequence reads: CAISGYYNEQFF. The CDR3 bases are TGTGCCATCAGTGGTTACTACAATGAGCAGTTCTTC.

This clonotype was seen ten or more times. This chain connects TRBV5-1 to TRBJ2-7; D unclear. The V gene lost 7 bases and the J gene lost 0 bases, with 14 bases spanning the gap. The length of the CDR3 is 14 residues. The germline V gene encodes CDR1 SGHRS and CDR2 YFSETQ. The CDR3 DNA sequence: TGCGCCAGCGAATCCGGGCCCCTCTCCTACGAGCAGTACTTC. It yields the protein CASESGPLSYEQYF.

The chain combines TRBV7-9 with TRBJ1-5; maybe TRBD1 (6 bases). In germline, CDR1 is SEHNR, CDR2 FQNEAQ (reference sequence). Trimming shortened V by 0 bases and J by 5 bases, and 17 bases separated the two germline ends. CDR3 length: 17 residues. Here the CDR3 DNA reads TGTGCCAGCAGCTTAGCGCCTCACAGGGACCGGGATCAGCCCCAGCATTTT. Protein product: CASSLAPHRDRDQPQHF.

The J gene is TRBJ1-1, the V gene TRBV27; possible D gene TRBD1, 6 bases. CDR1 is MNHEY and CDR2 is SMNVEV in the germline V gene (reference sequence). Trimming stripped 6 bases from V and 2 bases from J, with 13 bases between. This CDR3 is built from 14 residues. CDR3 sequence: CASRTGTHNTEAFF. In DNA, the CDR3 is TGTGCCAGCAGGACCGGGACACATAACACTGAAGCTTTCTTT.

The genes are TRBV5-6 and TRBJ1-2; TRBD1 agrees at 9 bases. The CDR3 runs to 16 residues. With 0 bases clipped from V and 1 base from J, the junction kept 4 bases outside the gene matches. CDR1 is SGHDT and CDR2 is YYEEEE in the germline V gene. The CDR3 DNA reads TGTGCCAGCAGCTTGGACAGGGGGCTGATTAACTATGGCTACACCTTC. Protein: CASSLDRGLINYGYTF.

This clonotype has just a few counts. The rearrangement uses TRBV5-6 and TRBJ2-7, with 12 bases that match TRBD1. V lost 5 bases to trimming and J lost 4 bases; unmatched junction nucleotides: 4. The CDR3 length is 14 residues. The germline CDR1 and CDR2 sequences are SGHDT and YYEEEE. The CDR3 is CASRRDRGRYEQYF. DNA for the CDR3: TGTGCCAGCAGGCGGGACAGGGGGCGATACGAGCAGTACTTC.

Turning to this clonotype: This sequence may be a read error, since a much larger clone differs from it by one base. The chain has TRBV6-6 and TRBJ2-7; 7 bases fit TRBD1. The V and J ends lost 0 bases and 7 bases, in that order; junction bases with no gene match: 12. The germline V gene has CDR1 MNHNY and CDR2 SVGAGI (reference sequence). The CDR3 has 16 amino acids. Here the CDR3 reads CASSYSETGSTHEQYF. For the CDR3, the DNA is TGTGCCAGCAGTTACTCGGAGACAGGGAGTACCCATGAGCAGTACTTC.

This chain links TRBV2 with TRBJ1-2; D is unclear. The CDR3 sequence is 13 residues long. The germline gives CDR1 SNHLY, CDR2 FYNNEI. V lost 0 bases to trimming and J lost 6 bases, with 8 bases between them. CDR3 nucleotide sequence: TGTGCCAGCAGTGAAGCAGGTTGGGATGGCTACACCTTC. Protein: CASSEAGWDGYTF.

The genes are TRBV2 and TRBJ2-1; the D is unclear. The CDR3 has 12 residues. V lost 7 bases to trimming and J lost 7 bases, with 11 bases between them. CDR1 and CDR2 (germline): SNHLY, FYNNEI. The DNA of the CDR3 is TGTGCCAGCAACATCGAGTGGAATGAGCAGTTCTTC. Residues: CASNIEWNEQFF.

The J gene is TRBJ2-7, the V gene TRBV20-1, with TRBD2 matching 11 bases. Germline CDR1 reads DFQATT; CDR2 reads SNEGSKA (reference sequence). Trimming removed 0 bases from V and 7 bases from J; junction bases left unmatched: 11. This CDR3 has 16 amino acids. Here the CDR3 DNA reads TGCAGTGCTAGAGATGAGGTGACTAGCGGGACCGGTGAGCAGTACTTC. Translating it yields CSARDEVTSGTGEQYF.

This clonotype showed up just a few times. V gene TRBV28 combines with J gene TRBJ2-7; D is tentatively TRBD1 or TRBD2 (5 bases each). This CDR3 region has 13 residues. Trimming took off 5 bases at V and 3 bases at J, with 11 bases between the two ends. In germline, CDR1 is MDHEN, CDR2 SYDVKM. The CDR3 nucleotides read TGTGCCAGCAGTCGACGGGGCGGCTACGAGCAGTACTTC. Translated: CASSRRGGYEQYF.

This chain connects TRBV28 to TRBJ1-2; 11 bases align to TRBD1. V was clipped by 3 bases and J by 8 bases; unmatched bases: 8. This CDR3 is 15 amino acids long. Germline V gives CDR1 MDHEN, CDR2 SYDVKM. DNA of the CDR3: TGTGCCAGCAGTTTTTCTGGCCGGGACAGGGGGGGCTACACCTTC. Translating it yields CASSFSGRDRGGYTF.

This clonotype was counted many times. The chain uses TRBV5-1 and TRBJ2-7, with TRBD1 matching 8 bases. This CDR3 region has 13 residues. In germline, CDR1 is SGHRS, CDR2 YFSETQ. The junction had 5 bases not matched to a gene; V was cut back by 5 bases and J by 4 bases. The CDR3 DNA follows: TGCGCCAGCAGTAGGACAGGGTTTTACGAGCAGTACTTC. Its protein product is CASSRTGFYEQYF.